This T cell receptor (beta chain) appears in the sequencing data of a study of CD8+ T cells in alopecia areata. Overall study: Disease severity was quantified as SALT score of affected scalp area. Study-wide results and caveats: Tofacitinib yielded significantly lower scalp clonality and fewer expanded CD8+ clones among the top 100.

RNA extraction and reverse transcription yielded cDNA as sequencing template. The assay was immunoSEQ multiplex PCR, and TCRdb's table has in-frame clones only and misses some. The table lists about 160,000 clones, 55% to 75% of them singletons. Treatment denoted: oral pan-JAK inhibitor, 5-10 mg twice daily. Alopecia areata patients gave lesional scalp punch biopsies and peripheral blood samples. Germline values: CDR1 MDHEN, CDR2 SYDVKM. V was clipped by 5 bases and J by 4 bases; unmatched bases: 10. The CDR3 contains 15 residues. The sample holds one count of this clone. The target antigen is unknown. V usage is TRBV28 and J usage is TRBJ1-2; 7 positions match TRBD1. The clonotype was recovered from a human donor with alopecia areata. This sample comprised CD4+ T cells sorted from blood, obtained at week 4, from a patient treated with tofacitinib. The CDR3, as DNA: TGTGCCAGCAGTAAGGCGACAGGGCCGACCTATGGCTACACCTTC. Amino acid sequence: CASSKATGPTYGYTF.